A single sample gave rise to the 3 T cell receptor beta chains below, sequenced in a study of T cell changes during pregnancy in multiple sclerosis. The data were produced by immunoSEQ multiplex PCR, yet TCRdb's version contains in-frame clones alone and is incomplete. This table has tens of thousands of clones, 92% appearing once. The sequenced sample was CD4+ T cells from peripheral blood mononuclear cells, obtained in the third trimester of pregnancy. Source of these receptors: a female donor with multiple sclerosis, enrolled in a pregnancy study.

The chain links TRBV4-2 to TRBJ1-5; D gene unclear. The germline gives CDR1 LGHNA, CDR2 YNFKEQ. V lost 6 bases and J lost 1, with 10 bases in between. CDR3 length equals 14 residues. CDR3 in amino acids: CASSLVPSNQPQHF. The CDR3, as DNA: TGTGCCAGCAGTCTCGTTCCGAGCAATCAGCCCCAGCATTTT.

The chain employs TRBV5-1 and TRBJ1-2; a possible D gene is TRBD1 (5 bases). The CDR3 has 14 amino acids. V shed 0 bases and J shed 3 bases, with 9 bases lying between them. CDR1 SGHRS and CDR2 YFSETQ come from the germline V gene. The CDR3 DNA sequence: TGCGCCAGCAGCTTGGTTGGGGGGGACTATGGCTACACCTTC. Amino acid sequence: CASSLVGGDYGYTF.

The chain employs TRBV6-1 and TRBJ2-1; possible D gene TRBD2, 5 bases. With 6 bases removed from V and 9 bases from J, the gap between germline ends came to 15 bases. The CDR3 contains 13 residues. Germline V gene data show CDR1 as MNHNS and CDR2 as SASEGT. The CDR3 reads CASRASSGTEQFF. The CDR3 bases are TGTGCCAGCAGGGCCTCAAGCGGTACTGAGCAGTTCTTC.